This record covers a single T cell receptor (beta chain). Among the donors, all were Caucasian adults who lived in Nashville, Tennessee. Clones were sequenced by immunoSEQ multiplex PCR, and TCRdb holds only the in-frame ones, with some missing. Here the sample spans around 2.1 million clones, about 94% being singletons. These data are taken from a study of shared clonotypes between healthy human individuals. About the research overall: The study enrolled a couple of women and a few men aged 18 to 49.

The germline gives CDR1 GTSNPN, CDR2 SVGIG (reference sequence). This CDR3 is 13 amino acids long. The ends were cut back, 0 bases at V and 6 bases at J, with 8 bases in the middle. This chain links TRBV30 with TRBJ2-2; D is unclear. Sequencing was performed on naive CD4+ T cells sorted from blood. Indicated subset: CD45RA+ positively selected. This TCR was sampled from a man younger than 35 in good health. Here the CDR3 reads CAWSVLVAGELFF. CDR3 DNA: TGTGCCTGGAGTGTTCTGGTGGCCGGGGAGCTGTTTTTT.